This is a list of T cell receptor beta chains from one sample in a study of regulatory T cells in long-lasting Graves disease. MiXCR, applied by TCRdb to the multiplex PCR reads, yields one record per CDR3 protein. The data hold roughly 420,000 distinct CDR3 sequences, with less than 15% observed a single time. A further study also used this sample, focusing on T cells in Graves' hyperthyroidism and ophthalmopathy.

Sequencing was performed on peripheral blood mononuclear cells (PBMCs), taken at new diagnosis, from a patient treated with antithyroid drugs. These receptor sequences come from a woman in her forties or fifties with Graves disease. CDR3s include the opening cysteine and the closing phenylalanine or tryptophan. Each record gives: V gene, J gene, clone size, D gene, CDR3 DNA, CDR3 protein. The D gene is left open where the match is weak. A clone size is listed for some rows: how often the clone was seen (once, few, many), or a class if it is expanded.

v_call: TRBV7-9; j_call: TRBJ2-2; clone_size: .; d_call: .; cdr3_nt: TGTGCCAGCAGCTCAGGACGAGGGGCTAGCACCGGGGAGCTGTTTTTT; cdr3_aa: CASSSGRGASTGELFF
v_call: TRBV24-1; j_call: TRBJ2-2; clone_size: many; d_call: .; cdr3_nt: TGTGCCACCAGTGCTCACAGCCACACCGGGGAGCTGTTTTTT; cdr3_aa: CATSAHSHTGELFF
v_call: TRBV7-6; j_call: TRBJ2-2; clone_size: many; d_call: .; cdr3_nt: TGTGCCAGCAGCGCGAGCCGGGAGCTGTTTTTT; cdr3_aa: CASSASRELFF
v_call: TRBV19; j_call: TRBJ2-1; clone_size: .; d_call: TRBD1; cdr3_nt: TGTGCCAGTAGTAGGGGGGACAGGGCCCTAGGGGATGAGCAGTTCTTC; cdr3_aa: CASSRGDRALGDEQFF
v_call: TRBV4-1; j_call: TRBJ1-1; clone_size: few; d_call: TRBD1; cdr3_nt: TGCGCCAGCAGGGATGACAGGGACACTGAAGCTTTCTTT; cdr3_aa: CASRDDRDTEAFF
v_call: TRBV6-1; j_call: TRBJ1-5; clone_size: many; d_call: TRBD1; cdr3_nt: TGTGCCAGCAGTACCCGGACAGGTTATAGCAATCAGCCCCAGCATTTT; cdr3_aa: CASSTRTGYSNQPQHF
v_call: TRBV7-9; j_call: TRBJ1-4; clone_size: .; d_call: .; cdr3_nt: TGTGCCAGCAGCTTAGCTGGGGCAGGTGAAAAACTGTTTTTT; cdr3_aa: CASSLAGAGEKLFF
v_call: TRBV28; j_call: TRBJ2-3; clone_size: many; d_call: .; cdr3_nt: TGTGCCAGCAGTCACCCCGCCGGATCGGAGACATTCACAGATACGCAGTATTTT; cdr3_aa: CASSHPAGSETFTDTQYF
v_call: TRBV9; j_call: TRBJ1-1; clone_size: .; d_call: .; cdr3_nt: TGTGCCAGCAGCACCCGGGAAGGGGAAGCTTTCTTT; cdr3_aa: CASSTREGEAFF
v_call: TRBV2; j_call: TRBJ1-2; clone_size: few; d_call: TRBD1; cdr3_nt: TGTGCCAGCCGCGCAGGGGGTGAAGCTAACTATGGCTACACCTTC; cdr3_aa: CASRAGGEANYGYTF
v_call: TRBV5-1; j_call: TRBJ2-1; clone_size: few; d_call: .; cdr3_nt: TGCGCCAGCAGCTCGGGGGCGGGAGTCATCTACAATGAGCAGTTCTTC; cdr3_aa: CASSSGAGVIYNEQFF
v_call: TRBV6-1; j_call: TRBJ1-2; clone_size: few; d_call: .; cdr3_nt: TGTGCCAGCAGTGTCTCAGCAGGGTCAAATGGCTACACCTTC; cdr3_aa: CASSVSAGSNGYTF
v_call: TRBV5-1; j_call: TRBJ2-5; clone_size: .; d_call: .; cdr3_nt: TGCGCCAGCAGCTTGGATCGGGTAGAAGAGACCCAGTACTTC; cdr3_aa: CASSLDRVEETQYF
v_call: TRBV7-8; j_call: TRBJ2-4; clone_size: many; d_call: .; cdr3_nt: TGTGCCAGCAGCTTAGCCCCCAGGGGCAGGGCCAAAAACATTCAGTACTTC; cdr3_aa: CASSLAPRGRAKNIQYF
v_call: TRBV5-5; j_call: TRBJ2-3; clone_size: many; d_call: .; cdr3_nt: TGTGCCAGCAAACTTGGCGTTCCTAGCACAGATACGCAGTATTTT; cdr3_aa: CASKLGVPSTDTQYF
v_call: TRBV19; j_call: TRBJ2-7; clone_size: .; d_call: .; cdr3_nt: TGTGCCAGTAGTACGTCACAGGGCTACGAGCAGTACTTC; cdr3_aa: CASSTSQGYEQYF
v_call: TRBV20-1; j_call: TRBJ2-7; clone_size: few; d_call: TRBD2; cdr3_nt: TGCAGTGCTAGAGGCTACGGGACTAGCGGGAGGACTACCTACGAGCAGTACTTC; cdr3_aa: CSARGYGTSGRTTYEQYF
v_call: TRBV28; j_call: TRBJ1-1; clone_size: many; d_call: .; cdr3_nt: TGTGCCAGCAGTTTAATGACAGGGAACACTGAAGCTTTCTTT; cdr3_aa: CASSLMTGNTEAFF
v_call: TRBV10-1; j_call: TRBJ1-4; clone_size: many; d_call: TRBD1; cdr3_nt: TGCGCCAGCAGTGAACTAGGGACAGGGGGATGTAATGAAAAACTGTTTTTT; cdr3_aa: CASSELGTGGCNEKLFF
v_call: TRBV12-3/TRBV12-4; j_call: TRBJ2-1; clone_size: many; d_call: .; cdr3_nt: TGTGCCAGCAGTTTGGGCGGGGAGCACAATGAGCAGTTCTTC; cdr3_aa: CASSLGGEHNEQFF
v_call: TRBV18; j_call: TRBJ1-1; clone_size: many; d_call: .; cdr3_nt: TGTGCCAGCTTGGCAGGGTATTCAATGAACACTGAAGCTTTCTTT; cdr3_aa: CASLAGYSMNTEAFF
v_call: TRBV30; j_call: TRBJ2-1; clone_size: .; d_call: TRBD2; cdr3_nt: TGTGCCTGGAGTGTACCTCGCGGGAGGTTATCCTACAATGAGCAGTTCTTC; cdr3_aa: CAWSVPRGRLSYNEQFF
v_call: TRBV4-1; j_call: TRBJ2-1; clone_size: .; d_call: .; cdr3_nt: TGCGCCAGCAGCGGAGGGTCCAGCTCCTACAATGAGCAGTTCTTC; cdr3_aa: CASSGGSSSYNEQFF
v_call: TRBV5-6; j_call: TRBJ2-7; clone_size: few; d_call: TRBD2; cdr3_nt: TGTGCCAGCAGACTAGCGGGAGCTAACTCCTACGAGCAGTACTTC; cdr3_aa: CASRLAGANSYEQYF
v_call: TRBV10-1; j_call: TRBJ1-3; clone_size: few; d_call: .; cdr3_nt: TGCGCCAGCAAAACGGGACGAAAATTTGGAAACACCATATATTTT; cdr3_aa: CASKTGRKFGNTIYF
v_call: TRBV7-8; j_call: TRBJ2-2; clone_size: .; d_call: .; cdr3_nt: TGTGCCAGCAGCTGGGACCGGACTAACCGACACACTGGGGAGCTGTTTTTT; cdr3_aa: CASSWDRTNRHTGELFF
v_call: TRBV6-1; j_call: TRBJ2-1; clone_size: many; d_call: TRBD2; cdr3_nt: TGTGCCAGCAGCCACGGACTAGCGGCTGACAATGAGCAGTTCTTC; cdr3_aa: CASSHGLAADNEQFF
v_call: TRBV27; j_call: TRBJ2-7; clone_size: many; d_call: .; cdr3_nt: TGTGCCAGCAGTAAGGGGACAACCTACGAGCAGTACTTC; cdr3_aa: CASSKGTTYEQYF
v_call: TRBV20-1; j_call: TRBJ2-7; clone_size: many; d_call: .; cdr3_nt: TGCAGTGCCCCTCAGGAGGGCCACGAGCAGTACTTC; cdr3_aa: CSAPQEGHEQYF
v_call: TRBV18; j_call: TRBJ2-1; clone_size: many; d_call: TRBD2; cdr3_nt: TGTGCCAGCCTTGGGTCTAGCGGGAGACTAATTCAGTTCTTC; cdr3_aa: CASLGSSGRLIQFF
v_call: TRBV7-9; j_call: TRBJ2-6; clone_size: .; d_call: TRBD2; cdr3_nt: TGTGCCAGCAGCCTCCTAACTAGCGGATCACATCCTAACTCTGGGGCCAACGTCCTGACTTTC; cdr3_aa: CASSLLTSGSHPNSGANVLTF
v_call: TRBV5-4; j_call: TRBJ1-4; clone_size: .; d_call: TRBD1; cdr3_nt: TGTGCCAGCAGTCAAAACAGGGGAGGATTTGAAAAACTGTTTTTT; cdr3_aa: CASSQNRGGFEKLFF
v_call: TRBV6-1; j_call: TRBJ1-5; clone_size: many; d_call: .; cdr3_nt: TGTGCCAGCAGTGAAGAACTAGGGAAAGCGGGCAATCAGCCCCAGCATTTT; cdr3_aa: CASSEELGKAGNQPQHF
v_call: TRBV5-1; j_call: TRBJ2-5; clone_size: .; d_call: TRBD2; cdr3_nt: TGCGCCAGCAGCCTCGGGACTAGCGGGGACCAGTACTTC; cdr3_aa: CASSLGTSGDQYF
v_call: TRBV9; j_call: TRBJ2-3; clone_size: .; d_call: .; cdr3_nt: TGTGCCAGCAGCCCACGGCGGCGTTATATCACAGATACGCAGTATTTT; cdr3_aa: CASSPRRRYITDTQYF
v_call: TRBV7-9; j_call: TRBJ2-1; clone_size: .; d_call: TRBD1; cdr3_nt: TGTGCCGGGGGGGGGACAGGGGACTACAATGAGCAGTTCTTC; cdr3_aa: CAGGGTGDYNEQFF
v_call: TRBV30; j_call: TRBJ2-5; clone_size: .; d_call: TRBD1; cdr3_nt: TGTGCCTACTCGACAGGGGGCTTCCAAGAGACCCAGTACTTC; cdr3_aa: CAYSTGGFQETQYF
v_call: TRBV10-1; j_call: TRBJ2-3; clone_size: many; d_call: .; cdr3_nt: TGCGCCAGCAGTGGAGTGGCAGATACGCAGTATTTT; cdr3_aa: CASSGVADTQYF
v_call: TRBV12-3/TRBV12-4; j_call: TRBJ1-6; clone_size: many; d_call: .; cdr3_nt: TGTGCCAGCAGTTTCCGGGGATATTCACCCCTCCACTTT; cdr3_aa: CASSFRGYSPLHF
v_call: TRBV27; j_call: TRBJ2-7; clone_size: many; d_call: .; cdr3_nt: TGTGCCAGCAGTTGGGCCGCGGGACTTCCCTACGAGCAGTACTTC; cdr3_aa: CASSWAAGLPYEQYF
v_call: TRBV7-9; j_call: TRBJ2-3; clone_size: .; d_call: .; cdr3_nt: TGTGCCAGCAGTCAAACACTCCTCGATACGCAGTATTTT; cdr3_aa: CASSQTLLDTQYF
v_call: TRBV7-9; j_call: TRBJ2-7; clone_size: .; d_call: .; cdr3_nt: TGTTCCAGCAGCTTAAAGGGGGACATCTACTACGAGCAGTACTTC; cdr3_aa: CSSSLKGDIYYEQYF
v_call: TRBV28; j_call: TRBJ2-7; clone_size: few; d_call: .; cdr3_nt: TGTGCCAGCAGCTTCATGGGACAAGCCTACGAGCAGTACTTC; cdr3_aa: CASSFMGQAYEQYF
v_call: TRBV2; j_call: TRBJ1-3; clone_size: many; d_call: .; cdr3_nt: TGTGCCAGCATGGGTCCCCTGGACGGTAGCTCTGGAAACACCATATATTTT; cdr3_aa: CASMGPLDGSSGNTIYF
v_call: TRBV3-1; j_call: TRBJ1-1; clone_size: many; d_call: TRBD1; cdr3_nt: TGTGCCAGCAGCCACGGCATGGGACAGGGGGCGCAAGCTTTCTTT; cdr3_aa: CASSHGMGQGAQAFF